This entry lists 32 T cell receptor beta chains sequenced from one sample in a study of OX40 agonist ivuxolimab in advanced cancers. Some clones are missing from TCRdb's copy, which holds only in-frame ones; the method was immunoSEQ multiplex PCR. The sample lists some 83,000 clones, about 90% seen once, with almost 8.5% in the top ten. Sequenced here: CD4+ or CD8+ T cells sorted from blood, sampled in a trial of the OX40 agonist ivuxolimab. The receptors derive from an adult with an advanced solid tumor such as melanoma, head and neck, liver or kidney cancer.

J is TRBJ2-1 and V is TRBV28; 10 bases are a match to TRBD1. There are 14 residues in the CDR3. V lost 6 bases, J lost 5 bases, and 4 bases stayed unmatched. Germline loops: CDR1 MDHEN, CDR2 SYDVKM. CDR3 in amino acids: CASSGTGANNEQFF. CDR3 coding DNA: TGTGCCAGCAGCGGGACAGGGGCCAACAATGAGCAGTTCTTC.

The gene calls are TRBV15 and TRBJ1-1, with no clear D. Trimming removed 5 bases at V and 2 bases at J, with 15 bases between. The CDR3 loop spans 15 amino acids. Germline V gene data show CDR1 as LNHNV and CDR2 as YYDKDF (reference sequence). CDR3 residues: CATSLRRAANTEAFF. The CDR3 DNA sequence: TGTGCCACCAGCCTAAGGAGGGCGGCCAACACTGAAGCTTTCTTT.

The CDR3: CATRTSGNNEQFF. The CDR3 DNA sequence: TGTGCCACTCGGACTAGCGGAAACAATGAGCAGTTCTTC. The V gene is TRBV27, the J gene TRBJ2-1; TRBD2 matches at 10 bases. The CDR3 spans 13 residues. The germline gives CDR1 MNHEY, CDR2 SMNVEV (reference sequence). With 10 bases clipped from V and 5 bases from J, the junction kept 5 bases outside the gene matches.

J is TRBJ1-2 and V is TRBV2; possible D gene TRBD1, 6 bases. Germline CDR1 reads SNHLY; CDR2 reads FYNNEI. V shed 4 bases and J shed 7 bases, with 16 bases lying between them. The length of the CDR3 is 14 residues. DNA of the CDR3: TGTGCCAGCAGTGTGGACAGTCCGAGGATTGGCTACACCTTC. Encoded protein: CASSVDSPRIGYTF.

V usage is TRBV6-9 and J usage is TRBJ2-1; TRBD2 agrees at 8 bases. This CDR3 contains 14 residues. The junction had 1 base not matched to a gene; V was cut back by 2 bases and J by 4 bases. Germline V gene lookup returns CDR1 MNHGY and CDR2 SVAAGI. In DNA form, the CDR3 reads TGTGCCAGCAGTTATAGCGGGAGATACAATGAGCAGTTCTTC. Its protein product is CASSYSGRYNEQFF.

This chain uses TRBV19 with TRBJ2-3; D might be TRBD2 (5 bases). Trimming took off 6 bases at V and 6 bases at J, with 19 bases between the two ends. Germline loops: CDR1 LNHDA, CDR2 SQIVND (reference sequence). The CDR3 is made up of 15 amino acids. CDR3 in DNA: TGTGCCAGTAGCGCCGGGATCTCCAACGGGGATACGCAGTATTTT. It encodes CASSAGISNGDTQYF. Drawing the rest from reference TRBV19 and TRBJ2-3, the complete variable domain is DGGITQSPKYLFRKEGQNVTLSCEQNLNHDAMYWYRQDPGQGLRLIYYSQIVNDFQKGDIAEGYSVSREKKESFPLTVTSAQKNPTAFYLCASSAGISNGDTQYFGPGTRLTVL.

The chain recombines TRBV9 with TRBJ1-2; D possibly corresponds to TRBD1 (6 bases). With 3 bases removed from V and 1 base from J, the gap between germline ends came to 10 bases. CDR3 length: 14 amino acids. Germline V CDR1 and CDR2: SGDLS, YYNGEE. The CDR3: CASSAIRGNYGYTF. Here the CDR3 DNA reads TGTGCCAGCAGCGCAATCAGGGGTAACTATGGCTACACCTTC.

The rearrangement links TRBV19 to TRBJ1-5, with D possibly being TRBD1 (5 bases). Trimming shortened V by 0 bases and J by 6 bases, and 18 bases separated the two germline ends. CDR3 length: 17 amino acids. Germline V gene lookup returns CDR1 LNHDA and CDR2 SQIVND (reference sequence). CDR3 protein: CASSIDPGTPFGQPQHF. In DNA form, the CDR3 reads TGTGCCAGTAGTATAGATCCTGGGACCCCTTTCGGTCAGCCCCAGCATTTT.

This clone was observed a few times. The rearrangement links TRBV15 to TRBJ1-5; unclear D gene. The CDR3 consists of 17 residues. The germline gives CDR1 LNHNV, CDR2 YYDKDF (reference sequence). Trimming cost V 1 base and J 2 bases, with 15 bases left between them. CDR3: CATSRVIMEKGNQPQHF. The CDR3 nucleotides read TGTGCCACCAGCAGAGTCATAATGGAGAAGGGCAATCAGCCCCAGCATTTT.

This clone was seen a handful of times. V and J are TRBV6-1 and TRBJ2-1, with 10 positions matching TRBD2. With V trimmed by 1 base and J by 6 bases, 3 bases remained unmatched. The CDR3 runs 15 residues. CDR1 is MNHNS and CDR2 is SASEGT in the germline V gene. The chain's CDR3 is CASSEVASGSNEQFF. The CDR3 nucleotides read TGTGCCAGCAGTGAAGTGGCTAGCGGGAGCAATGAGCAGTTCTTC.

The chain is built from TRBV28 and TRBJ1-3; TRBD1 might be the D (5 bases). Trimming removed 3 bases at V and 4 bases at J, with 10 bases between. This CDR3 is built from 14 residues. Germline CDR1 is MDHEN and CDR2 is SYDVKM. The CDR3 sequence is CASSLQGMGNTIYF. As DNA, the CDR3 is TGTGCCAGCAGTTTGCAGGGAATGGGAAACACCATATATTTT.

The sample holds one count of this clone. This chain connects TRBV18 to TRBJ1-4; TRBD1 aligns across 9 bases. Trimming took 6 bases from V and 5 from J; bases not matched to a gene: 13. The CDR3 spans 17 residues. The germline V gene has CDR1 KGHSH and CDR2 LQKENI. The chain's CDR3 is CASSHGGQGSSNEKLFF. The CDR3 DNA is TGTGCCAGCTCCCACGGGGGACAGGGCAGTTCGAATGAAAAACTGTTTTTT.

The J gene is TRBJ2-7, the V gene TRBV11-2; 7 bases are a match to TRBD2. CDR3 length equals 12 residues. CDR1 SGHAT and CDR2 FQNNGV come from the germline V gene. V gave up 5 bases and J gave up 6 bases; unmatched junction bases: 4. The CDR3 nucleotides read TGTGCCAGCAGCCCGGGGGGAGGCGAGCAGTACTTC. The encoded protein is CASSPGGGEQYF.

The chain joins TRBV28 to TRBJ2-1; 13 bases fit TRBD2. Germline V gives CDR1 MDHEN, CDR2 SYDVKM. This CDR3 has 15 residues. V trimming: 2 bases; J trimming: 8 bases; junction bases outside the gene matches: 3. CDR3 loop: CASSLTSGGADEQFF. The CDR3 DNA follows: TGTGCCAGCAGTTTAACTAGCGGGGGGGCAGATGAGCAGTTCTTC.

The chain carries TRBV6-5 and TRBJ2-1; D remains ambiguous. Germline V gene sequence: CDR1 MNHEY, CDR2 SVGAGI. The CDR3 has 13 residues. Trimming pared 2 bases from V and 8 bases from J, leaving 10 bases between. The CDR3 DNA sequence: TGTGCCAGCAGTTACCGGACGTTCGATGAGCAGTTCTTC. This sequence encodes CASSYRTFDEQFF.

V and J are TRBV9 and TRBJ2-1; 10 bases are a match to TRBD2. CDR1 and CDR2 from the germline V gene are SGDLS and YYNGEE. The V segment lost 0 bases and the J segment 8 bases; nucleotides outside the gene matches: 8. The CDR3 totals 16 residues. CDR3 DNA: TGTGCCAGCAGCGTAGTAGGCCTAGCGGGAGTGGATGAGCAGTTCTTC. Its translation: CASSVVGLAGVDEQFF.

The chain recombines TRBV28 with TRBJ2-2; unclear D gene. CDR1 and CDR2 from the germline V gene are MDHEN and SYDVKM. V was cut by 5 bases and J by 9 bases, with 13 bases left in between. This CDR3 region has 13 residues. The CDR3, as DNA: TGTGCCAGCAGTCCCAACAGTGACCGGGAGCTGTTTTTT. Amino acids: CASSPNSDRELFF.

The chain combines TRBV6-1 with TRBJ1-1, with no clear D. CDR1 MNHNS and CDR2 SASEGT come from the germline V gene. Trimming took 2 bases from V and 4 from J, leaving 8 bases between them. CDR3 length: 13 amino acids. CDR3 region: CASSEFGITEAFF. DNA of the CDR3: TGTGCCAGCAGTGAATTCGGGATCACTGAAGCTTTCTTT.

The chain recombines TRBV30 with TRBJ1-1; D gene unclear. CDR1 GTSNPN and CDR2 SVGIG come from the germline V gene (reference sequence). This CDR3 comprises 11 residues. V was shortened by 5 bases and J by 2 bases, with 6 bases between the two germline ends. CDR3 DNA: TGTGCCTGGGCAGAAAACACTGAAGCTTTCTTT. Encoded protein: CAWAENTEAFF. The variable domain in full, with the rest retrieved from reference TRBV30 and TRBJ1-1, is SQTIHQWPATLVQPVGSPLSLECTVEGTSNPNLYWYRQAAGRGLQLLFYSVGIGQISSEVPQNLSASRPQDRQFILSSKKLLLSDSGFYLCAWAENTEAFFGQGTRLTVV.

This CDR3 reads CATSQGSINEKLFF. CDR3 coding DNA: TGTGCCACCAGTCAGGGATCAATTAATGAAAAACTGTTTTTT. The V gene is TRBV15, the J gene TRBJ1-4; D perhaps matches TRBD1 (5 bases). The CDR3 totals 14 residues. Trimming pared 6 bases from V and 4 bases from J, leaving 12 bases between. Germline-derived CDR1 and CDR2 are LNHNV and YYDKDF (reference sequence).

The chain has TRBV6-6 and TRBJ1-5; 9 nucleotides align to TRBD1. The CDR3 covers 16 residues. Germline values: CDR1 MNHNY, CDR2 SVGAGI (reference sequence). V lost 4 bases to trimming and J lost 2 bases; unmatched junction nucleotides: 6. As DNA, the CDR3 is TGTGCCAGCAGTTTCACAGGGGGCCCTGGCAATCAGCCCCAGCATTTT. It codes for CASSFTGGPGNQPQHF.

In this sample, this clone turned up once. V is TRBV30 and J is TRBJ1-2; weak D call: TRBD1 (6 bases). The CDR3 totals 12 residues. In germline, CDR1 is GTSNPN, CDR2 SVGIG (reference sequence). Trimming cost V 3 bases and J 4 bases, with 9 bases left between them. In DNA, the CDR3 is TGTGCCTGGAGCCCGACAGGCTATGGCTACACCTTC. Its translation: CAWSPTGYGYTF.

V and J are TRBV4-1 and TRBJ2-4; D assignment may be TRBD1 or TRBD2 (5 bases each). CDR3 size: 12 residues. Germline V gene data show CDR1 as MGHRA and CDR2 as YSYEKL. Trimming left V 6 bases short and J 8 bases short, with 11 bases between. The CDR3 here is CASSGGEDIQYF. The CDR3 DNA follows: TGCGCCAGCAGTGGGGGTGAGGACATTCAGTACTTC.

This clone was seen only a few times. V and J are TRBV15 and TRBJ1-5; D uncertain. V was clipped by 0 bases and J by 0 bases, with 6 bases between them. The CDR3 totals 15 residues. CDR1 is LNHNV and CDR2 is YYDKDF in the germline V gene (reference sequence). The DNA for the CDR3 is TGTGCCACCAGCAGAGAGGGATATAGCAATCAGCCCCAGCATTTT. It specifies CATSREGYSNQPQHF.

This clone turned up a few times. The CDR3 reads CASSWGEITEAFF. CDR3 DNA sequence: TGTGCCAGCAGCTGGGGCGAAATCACTGAAGCTTTCTTT. V usage is TRBV25-1 and J usage is TRBJ1-1, with D perhaps matching TRBD1 (5 bases). V was shortened by 6 bases and J by 4 bases, with 12 bases between the two germline ends. The length of the CDR3 is 13 residues. Germline V gene lookup returns CDR1 MGHDK and CDR2 SYGVNS.

The J gene is TRBJ1-5, the V gene TRBV15; D is uncertain. The CDR3 length is 14 residues. V dropped 0 bases and J dropped 6 bases, with 9 bases sitting between them. Germline CDR1 is LNHNV and CDR2 is YYDKDF (reference sequence). As DNA, the CDR3 is TGTGCCACCAGCAGAGAAGGGCCGGGTCAGCCCCAGCATTTT. It yields the protein CATSREGPGQPQHF.

V gene TRBV4-3 combines with J gene TRBJ1-1; 9 bases are a match to TRBD1. This CDR3 is built from 16 residues. The germline CDR1 and CDR2 sequences are LGHNA and YSLEER. J gave up 3 bases and V 3 bases, and 8 bases lay outside the gene matches. The CDR3 sequence is CASSHDRGSLYTEAFF. CDR3 coding DNA: TGCGCCAGCAGCCATGACAGGGGGTCTTTGTACACTGAAGCTTTCTTT.

The chain is built from TRBV6-5 and TRBJ1-2; TRBD1 matches at 9 bases. The germline CDR1 and CDR2 sequences are MNHEY and SVGAGI. With V trimmed by 2 bases and J by 6 bases, 4 bases remained unmatched. This CDR3 has 14 amino acids. The CDR3 DNA reads as TGTGCCAGCAGTTACACCGGGACAGGGCATGGCTACACCTTC. Translating it yields CASSYTGTGHGYTF.

The chain employs TRBV6-5 and TRBJ2-2; D remains ambiguous. The CDR3 contains 15 residues. Germline V gene data show CDR1 as MNHEY and CDR2 as SVGAGI. V lost 0 bases and J 4 bases, leaving 9 bases between the germline ends. CDR3 loop: CASSYSILATGELFF. DNA of the CDR3: TGTGCCAGCAGTTACTCGATTCTTGCCACCGGGGAGCTGTTTTTT.

The chain combines TRBV12-5 with TRBJ1-5; D is uncertain. Per the germline V gene, CDR1 is LGHNT and CDR2 is FRNRAP. Trimming removed 5 bases from V and 0 bases from J, with 20 bases in between. There are 18 residues in the CDR3. CDR3 loop: CASGHQGGLVYSNQPQHF. In DNA, the CDR3 is TGTGCTAGTGGTCACCAAGGCGGTTTGGTGTATAGCAATCAGCCCCAGCATTTT.

This clone is deemed hyperexpanded (1% or more). The rearrangement links TRBV29-1 to TRBJ1-4, with no clear D. V was pared by 5 bases and J by 8 bases, with 9 bases between. This CDR3 comprises 11 residues. Germline assignment: CDR1 SQVTM and CDR2 ANQGSEA. The DNA for the CDR3 is TGCAGCGTTCGAGTACGGGAAAAACTGTTTTTT. This gives the protein CSVRVREKLFF.

The J gene is TRBJ2-7, the V gene TRBV30; weak D call: TRBD2 (6 bases). V dropped 0 bases and J dropped 6 bases, with 12 bases sitting between them. There are 13 residues in the CDR3. Germline loops: CDR1 GTSNPN, CDR2 SVGIG (reference sequence). DNA of the CDR3: TGTGCCTGGAGTGTACGTCCGGGGGTCGAGCAGTACTTC. This translates into CAWSVRPGVEQYF.